The T cell receptor (beta chain) under discussion was sequenced for a study of blood T cells in healthy people across ages. Germline V lookup: CDR1 KGHDR, CDR2 SFDVKD. V lost 2 bases to trimming and J lost 3 bases; unmatched junction nucleotides: 4. The CDR3 has 15 amino acids. This clonotype turned up a few times. Alongside a J-beta primer mix, a sample-barcoded 5' primer served in a second PCR lasting about 7 to 12 cycles. TCRdb passed the 5' RACE reads through MiXCR, listing each CDR3 protein once. The profile shows approximately 1.5 million distinct CDR3 sequences, roughly two fifths of them singletons.

The origin of this receptor is a woman younger than 35 in good health. This sequence joins TRBV24-1 and TRBJ2-5, with 8 bases lining up with TRBD2. Sequenced material: blood. The CDR3 region has the DNA TGTGCCACCAGTGATTCAAGACTAGCGAAAGAGACCCAGTACTTC. Translating it yields CATSDSRLAKETQYF.